Following are 20 T cell receptor beta chains from one sample sequenced in a study of radiation and T cells in renal cell carcinoma. Time point given: blood 2 weeks post-SBRT. Described treatment: 15 Gy SBRT to primary tumor, nephrectomy 4 weeks later. Measured with immunoSEQ multiplex PCR; TCRdb has only the in-frame clones, and not every one. The table has 100,000 to 150,000 clones, more than 80% seen once. The sequencing here drew on blood, taken from a patient whose treatment included radiotherapy and nephrectomy. These receptors were obtained from a woman aged 55 to 70 with renal cell carcinoma.

The chain joins TRBV5-1 to TRBJ2-7, with D uncertain. The germline V and J ends were trimmed by 4 bases and 5 bases, with 13 bases remaining between them. The CDR3 spans 13 residues. CDR1 is SGHRS, CDR2 YFSETQ, per germline. CDR3 in DNA: TGCGCCAGCAGCGCCATCCGGATGGACGAGCAGTACTTC. Residues: CASSAIRMDEQYF.

The chain is built from TRBV10-2 and TRBJ2-7; D possibly corresponds to TRBD1 (5 bases). Per the germline V gene, CDR1 is WSHSY and CDR2 is SAAADI. CDR3 size: 14 residues. V gave up 1 base and J gave up 5 bases, with 12 bases separating them. CDR3 sequence reads: CASSELRTLNEQYF. CDR3 in DNA: TGCGCCAGCAGTGAGTTGCGGACACTCAACGAGCAGTACTTC.

Worth noting for this clone: This specimen includes other DNA sequences encoding the same CDR3. V and J are TRBV5-6 and TRBJ1-5; TRBD1 is a possible D gene (5 bases). Per germline, CDR1 SGHDT and CDR2 YYEEEE. The CDR3 consists of 14 residues. V dropped 0 bases and J dropped 4 bases, with 8 bases sitting between them. The CDR3 nucleotides read TGTGCCAGCAGCTTGGGACAGCTAAATCAGCCCCAGCATTTT. Its protein product is CASSLGQLNQPQHF.

In its sample, this clone was seen a few times. The V gene is TRBV21-1, the J gene TRBJ1-5; the listed D gene, TRBD1, was not tested against the DNA. TRBV21-1 is a known pseudogene. This CDR3 has 20 amino acids. CDR3 in amino acids: CASSKVKGCEDRVVNQPQHF. For the CDR3, the DNA is TGTGCCAGCAGCAAAGTGAAAGGTTGTGAAGACAGGGTGGTTAATCAGCCCCAGCATTTT.

This chain uses TRBV4-2 with TRBJ2-1; tentatively, D is TRBD1 or TRBD2 (5 bases each). Germline-derived CDR1 and CDR2 are LGHNA and YNFKEQ. The CDR3 is 14 amino acids. Trimming cost V 1 base and J 12 bases, with 16 bases left between them. Written as DNA, the CDR3 is TGTGCCAGCAGCCAAGGGGGACCCAGACAAGGGCAGTTCTTC. Translating it yields CASSQGGPRQGQFF.

The table lists this clone with a count of one. The chain links TRBV9 to TRBJ2-7; TRBD2 matches at 9 bases. Germline assignment: CDR1 SGDLS and CDR2 YYNGEE. V gave up 4 bases and J gave up 3 bases; unmatched junction bases: 5. The CDR3 runs to 14 residues. In nucleotides, the CDR3 is TGTGCCAGCAGCCCCCAAGCGGGAGGCTACGAGCAGTACTTC. It yields the protein CASSPQAGGYEQYF.

The chain joins TRBV19 to TRBJ1-5; the match to TRBD1 covers 8 bases. V trimming: 0 bases; J trimming: 3 bases; junction bases outside the gene matches: 4. CDR3 size: 16 residues. CDR1 is LNHDA, CDR2 SQIVND, per germline (reference sequence). The CDR3 bases are TGTGCCAGTAGTATAGACAGGGGGCGAGTCAATCAGCCCCAGCATTTT. Residues: CASSIDRGRVNQPQHF.

The chain uses TRBV5-6 and TRBJ2-2; D might be TRBD1 (6 bases). The V end lost 3 bases, the J end lost 5 bases, and 14 bases lay between the germline ends. Germline CDR1 and CDR2: SGHDT and YYEEEE. CDR3 length: 15 amino acids. The CDR3 region is CASSYTGPGTGELFF. The CDR3 DNA reads as TGTGCCAGCAGCTATACAGGGCCGGGAACCGGGGAGCTGTTTTTT.

The chain has TRBV18 and TRBJ2-3; D is uncertain. V was clipped by 5 bases and J by 2 bases, with 11 bases between them. Per germline, CDR1 KGHSH and CDR2 LQKENI. The CDR3 spans 14 residues. Here the CDR3 DNA reads TGTGCCAGCTCATCCTTGCCCAACACAGATACGCAGTATTTT. Translated: CASSSLPNTDTQYF.

In this sample, this clone turned up once. The chain combines TRBV19 with TRBJ1-1; D is unclear. V was clipped by 10 bases and J by 7 bases, with 28 bases between them. The CDR3 covers 16 residues. CDR1 LNHDA and CDR2 SQIVND come from the germline V gene (reference sequence). The CDR3 nucleotides are TGTGCCACCGTAGTACCCACATCCGGACGGTCGGGTGAAGCTTTCTTT. This sequence encodes CATVVPTSGRSGEAFF.

V gene TRBV28 combines with J gene TRBJ1-1; D not certain. The CDR3 extends over 14 amino acids. V dropped 4 bases and J dropped 1 base, with 10 bases sitting between them. The germline V gene encodes CDR1 MDHEN and CDR2 SYDVKM. The CDR3 loop is CASSSTGRNTEAFF. CDR3 nucleotide sequence: TGTGCCAGCAGTTCGACCGGCAGGAACACTGAAGCTTTCTTT.

This chain links TRBV9 with TRBJ2-1, with D perhaps being TRBD1 or TRBD2 (5 bases each). V dropped 0 bases and J dropped 6 bases, with 16 bases sitting between them. The CDR3 covers 16 residues. CDR1 is SGDLS and CDR2 is YYNGEE in the germline V gene. In nucleotides, the CDR3 is TGTGCCAGCAGCGTAGAGTGGTCCCCGGGGCGCAATGAGCAGTTCTTC. The encoded protein is CASSVEWSPGRNEQFF.

About this clone itself: Additional DNA sequences in this sample encode the identical CDR3. The rearrangement uses TRBV5-6 and TRBJ1-2; perhaps TRBD1 as D (6 bases). Trimming removed 1 base at V and 0 bases at J, with 7 bases between. Germline CDR1 is SGHDT and CDR2 is YYEEEE. The CDR3 is made up of 14 amino acids. CDR3 protein: CASSLTGSNYGYTF. CDR3 bases: TGTGCCAGCAGCTTGACAGGGTCTAACTATGGCTACACCTTC.

The chain joins TRBV2 to TRBJ1-2; a possible D gene is TRBD1 (5 bases). The V end lost 5 bases, the J end lost 2 bases, and 15 bases lay between the germline ends. Germline values: CDR1 SNHLY, CDR2 FYNNEI. This CDR3 contains 15 residues. CDR3 sequence (DNA): TGTGCCAGCAGTTCCCTGGGACGTAGGAACTATGGCTACACCTTC. The encoded protein is CASSSLGRRNYGYTF. The entire variable domain, with the rest obtained from reference TRBV2 and TRBJ1-2, is as follows: EPEVTQTPSHQVTQMGQEVILRCVPISNHLYFYWYRQILGQKVEFLVSFYNNEISEKSEIFDDQFSVERPDGSNFTLKIRSTKLEDSAMYFCASSSLGRRNYGYTFGSGTRLTVV.

The chain has TRBV10-1 and TRBJ1-2; D is undetermined. There are 13 residues in the CDR3. The V end lost 6 bases, the J end lost 0 bases, and 8 bases lay between the germline ends. Germline V lookup: CDR1 WNHNN, CDR2 SYGVQD (reference sequence). The CDR3 DNA reads TGCGCCAGCAGCCATACAACTAACTATGGCTACACCTTC. Its translation is CASSHTTNYGYTF.

A note on this clone: At one of its ends the junction is not consistent with the germline gene, which may arise from a read error. This chain links TRBV5-1 with TRBJ2-7, with TRBD2 matching over 14 bases. The germline CDR1 and CDR2 sequences are SGHRS and YFSETQ. The CDR3 extends over 15 amino acids. In DNA form, the CDR3 reads TGTGCCAGCAGCGGGACTAGCGGGGGCCCCTACGAGCAGTACTTC. This gives the protein CASSGTSGGPYEQYF.

The chain employs TRBV29-1 and TRBJ2-5; D is ambiguous. Trimming removed 2 bases at V and 6 bases at J, with 10 bases between. Looked up from germline, CDR1 is SQVTM and CDR2 is ANQGSEA. This CDR3 is 12 amino acids long. CDR3: CSVELVRQTQYF. The CDR3 DNA sequence: TGCAGCGTTGAACTCGTGAGACAGACCCAGTACTTC.

The rearrangement links TRBV29-1 to TRBJ2-7, with D maybe TRBD2 (5 bases). The V gene's germline CDR1 is SQVTM and CDR2 ANQGSEA. V was shortened by 4 bases and J by 0 bases, with 10 bases between the two germline ends. This CDR3 spans 13 amino acids. CDR3 coding DNA: TGCAGCGTTGGTACGGGGTCCTCCTACGAGCAGTACTTC. As protein: CSVGTGSSYEQYF.

This chain uses TRBV9 with TRBJ2-1; weak D call: TRBD1 (6 bases). V was trimmed by 0 bases and J by 6 bases, leaving 10 bases between them. Germline V lookup: CDR1 SGDLS, CDR2 YYNGEE. CDR3 length: 14 residues. CDR3 sequence (DNA): TGTGCCAGCAGCGTAGGGGGGCTCGGCAATGAGCAGTTCTTC. Translated: CASSVGGLGNEQFF.

CDR3 sequence (DNA): TGTGCCAGTAGTATAAGGCGGGAGAACAATGAGCAGTTCTTC. As protein: CASSIRRENNEQFF. This chain uses TRBV19 with TRBJ2-1; 7 bases are shared with TRBD2. This CDR3 spans 14 amino acids. From germline, CDR1 is LNHDA and CDR2 SQIVND (reference sequence). The V and J ends lost 2 bases and 5 bases, in that order; junction bases with no gene match: 3.